The TCR beta chain under discussion was sequenced for a study of T cells expressing NK-cell markers. Study-wide points: These same clonotypes (in a few donors) also led the CD3+CD56-NKG2C+ fraction.

Comment on this clonotype: What it recognizes is unknown.

The CDR3 runs to 17 residues. Libraries used 5'RACE template switching adding universal primer site and UMIs. TCRdb re-called the 5' RACE reads and shows each CDR3 protein once, DNA omitted. The sample totals 550,000 to 600,000 distinct CDR3 sequences. The TCR comes from a man between 18 and 29 years old in good health. Sequenced sample: blood T cells: a sorted CD56 or NKG2C T cell subset, CD4+ or CD8+ T cells, or bulk PBMC T cells (not recorded which). The chain couples TRBV12-3 or TRBV12-4 to TRBJ1-2. The CDR3: CASSLDWAATQLGGYTF.